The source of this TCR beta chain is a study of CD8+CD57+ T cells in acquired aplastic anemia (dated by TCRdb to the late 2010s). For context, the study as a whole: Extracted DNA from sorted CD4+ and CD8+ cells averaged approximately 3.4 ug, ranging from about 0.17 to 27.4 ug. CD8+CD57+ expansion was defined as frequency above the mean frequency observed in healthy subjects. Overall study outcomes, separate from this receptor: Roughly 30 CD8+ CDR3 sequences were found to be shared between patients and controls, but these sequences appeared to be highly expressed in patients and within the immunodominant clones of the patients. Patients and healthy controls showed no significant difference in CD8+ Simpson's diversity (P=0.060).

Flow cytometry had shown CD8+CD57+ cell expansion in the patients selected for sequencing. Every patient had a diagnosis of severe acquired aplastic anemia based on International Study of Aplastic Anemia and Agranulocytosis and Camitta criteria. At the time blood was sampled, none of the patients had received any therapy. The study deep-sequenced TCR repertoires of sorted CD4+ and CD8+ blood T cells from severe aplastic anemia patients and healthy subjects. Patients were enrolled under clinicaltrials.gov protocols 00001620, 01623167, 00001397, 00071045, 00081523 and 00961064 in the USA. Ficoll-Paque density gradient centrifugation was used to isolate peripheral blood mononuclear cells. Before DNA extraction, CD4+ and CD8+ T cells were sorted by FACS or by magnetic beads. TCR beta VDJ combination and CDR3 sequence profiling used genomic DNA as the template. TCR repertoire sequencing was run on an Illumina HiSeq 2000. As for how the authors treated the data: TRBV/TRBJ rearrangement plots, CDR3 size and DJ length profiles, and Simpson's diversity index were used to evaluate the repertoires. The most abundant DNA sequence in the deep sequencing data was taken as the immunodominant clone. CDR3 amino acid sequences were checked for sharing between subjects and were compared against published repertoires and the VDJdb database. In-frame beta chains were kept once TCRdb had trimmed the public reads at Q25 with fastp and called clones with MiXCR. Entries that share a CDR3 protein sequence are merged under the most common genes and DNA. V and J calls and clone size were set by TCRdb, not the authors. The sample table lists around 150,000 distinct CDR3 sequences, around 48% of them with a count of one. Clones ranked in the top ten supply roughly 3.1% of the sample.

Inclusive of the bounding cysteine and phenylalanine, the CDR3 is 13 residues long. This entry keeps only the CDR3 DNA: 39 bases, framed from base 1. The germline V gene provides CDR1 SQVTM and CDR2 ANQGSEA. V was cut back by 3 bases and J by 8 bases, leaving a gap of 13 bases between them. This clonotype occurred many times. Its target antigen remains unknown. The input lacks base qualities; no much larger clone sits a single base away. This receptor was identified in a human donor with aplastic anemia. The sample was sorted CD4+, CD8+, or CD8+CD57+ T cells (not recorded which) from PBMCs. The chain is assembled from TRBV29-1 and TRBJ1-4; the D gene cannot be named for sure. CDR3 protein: CSVDRGGKEKLFF. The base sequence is TGCAGCGTTGATCGGGGAGGAAAGGAAAAACTGTTTTTT. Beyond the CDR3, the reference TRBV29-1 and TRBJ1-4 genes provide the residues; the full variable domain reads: SAVISQKPSRDICQRGTSLTIQCQVDSQVTMMFWYRQQPGQSLTLIATANQGSEATYESGFVIDKFPISRPNLTFSTLTVSNMSPEDSSIYLCSVDRGGKEKLFFGSGTQLSVL.